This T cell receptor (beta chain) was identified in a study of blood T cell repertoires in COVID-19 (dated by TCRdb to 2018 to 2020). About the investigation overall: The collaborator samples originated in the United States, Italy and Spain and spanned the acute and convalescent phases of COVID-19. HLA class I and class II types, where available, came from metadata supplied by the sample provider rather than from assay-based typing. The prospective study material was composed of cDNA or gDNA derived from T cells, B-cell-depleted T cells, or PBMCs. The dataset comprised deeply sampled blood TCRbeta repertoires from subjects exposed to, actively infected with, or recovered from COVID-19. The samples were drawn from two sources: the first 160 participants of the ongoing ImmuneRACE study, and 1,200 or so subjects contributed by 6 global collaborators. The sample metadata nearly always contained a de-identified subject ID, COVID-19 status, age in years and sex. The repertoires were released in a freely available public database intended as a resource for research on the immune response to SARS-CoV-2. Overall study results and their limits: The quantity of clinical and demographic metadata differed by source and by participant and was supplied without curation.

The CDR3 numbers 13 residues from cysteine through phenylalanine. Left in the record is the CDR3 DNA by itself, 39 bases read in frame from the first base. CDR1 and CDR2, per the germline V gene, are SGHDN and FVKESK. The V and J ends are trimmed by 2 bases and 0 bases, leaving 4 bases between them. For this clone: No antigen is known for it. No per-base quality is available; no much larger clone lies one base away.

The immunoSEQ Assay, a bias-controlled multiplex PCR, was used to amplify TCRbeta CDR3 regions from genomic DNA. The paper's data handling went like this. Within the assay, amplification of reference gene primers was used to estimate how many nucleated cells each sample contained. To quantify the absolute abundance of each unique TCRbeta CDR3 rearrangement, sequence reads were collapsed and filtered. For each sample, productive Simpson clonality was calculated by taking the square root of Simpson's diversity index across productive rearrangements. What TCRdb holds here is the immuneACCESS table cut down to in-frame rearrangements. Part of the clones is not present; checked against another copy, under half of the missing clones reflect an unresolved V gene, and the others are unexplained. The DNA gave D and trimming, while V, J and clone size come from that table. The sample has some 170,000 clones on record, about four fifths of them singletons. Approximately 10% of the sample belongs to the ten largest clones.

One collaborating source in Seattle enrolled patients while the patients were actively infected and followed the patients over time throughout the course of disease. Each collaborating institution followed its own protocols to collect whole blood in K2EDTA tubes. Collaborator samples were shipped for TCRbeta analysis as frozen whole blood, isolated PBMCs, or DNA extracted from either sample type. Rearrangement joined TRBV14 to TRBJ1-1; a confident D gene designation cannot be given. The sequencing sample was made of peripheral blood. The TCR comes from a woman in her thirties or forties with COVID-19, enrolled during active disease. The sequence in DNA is TGTGCCAGCAGCCAAATAATGAACACTGAAGCTTTCTTT. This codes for CASSQIMNTEAFF. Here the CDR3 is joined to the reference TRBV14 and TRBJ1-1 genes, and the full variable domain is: EAGVTQFPSHSVIEKGQTVTLRCDPISGHDNLYWYRRVMGKEIKFLLHFVKESKQDESGMPNNRFLAERTGGTYSTLKVQPAELEDSGVYFCASSQIMNTEAFFGQGTRLTVV.